This is a list of T cell receptor beta chains from one sample in a study of blood T cell repertoires in COVID-19. TCRdb keeps only in-frame clones here, not all; method: immunoSEQ multiplex PCR. In the table there are approximately 220,000 clones, about four fifths of which are singletons. Sequenced sample: PBMCs or T cells enriched from blood (not recorded which). These receptors were obtained from a woman in her 40s who had been exposed to COVID-19. Both conserved end residues are trimmed from each CDR3. Fields, in order: V gene, J gene, CDR3 protein.

>TRBV5-6|TRBJ1-1
ASSLESAPNTEAF
>TRBV30|TRBJ1-5
AWSVGGNDQPQH
>TRBV19|TRBJ2-2
ASSGTSGGASTGELF
>TRBV28|TRBJ2-1
ASSSPSGNRYNEQF
>TRBV5-1|TRBJ1-2
ASSSQGGWGYT
>TRBV28|TRBJ2-3
ASTGAGTDTQY
>TRBV5-4|TRBJ1-2
ASSAGGARYGYT
>TRBV6-2/TRBV6-3|TRBJ2-7
ASSYSGEWGEQY
>TRBV11-2|TRBJ2-7
ASSLGSTRSYEQY
>TRBV28|TRBJ1-1
ASSLAQGTEAF
>TRBV5-1|TRBJ1-3
ASSLRTGDGNTIY
>TRBV6-5|TRBJ2-7
ASNRGSAYEQY
>TRBV30|TRBJ1-2
AWSLGQVFGYT
>TRBV5-1|TRBJ1-6
ASSLAQTGADSPLH
>TRBV7-9|TRBJ2-2
ASNLPGGPTGELF
>TRBV4-2|TRBJ2-2
ASSRQGAGGTGELF
>TRBV11-2|TRBJ2-5
ASSLERGTQETQY
>TRBV5-4|TRBJ2-7
ASSFGRTVSYEQY
>TRBV6-5|TRBJ2-1
ASSRAGGIDEQF
>TRBV5-5|TRBJ1-2
ASSEFQPGVKYT
>TRBV5-1|TRBJ2-2
ASSLTTGNTGELF
>TRBV6-1|TRBJ2-4
ASSATGTALLLAKNIQY
>TRBV6-5|TRBJ1-4
ASSYSFQGGNEKLF
>TRBV7-7|TRBJ1-5
ASSLDRDQPQH
>TRBV6-4|TRBJ1-6
ASSDDRGIHNSPLH
>TRBV2|TRBJ1-1
ASIAGNTEAF
>TRBV29-1|TRBJ2-2
SVLTSGVNTGELF
>TRBV29-1|TRBJ2-5
SVEDIRLAGVGETQY
>TRBV7-2|TRBJ2-1
ASSLPQGPEQF
>TRBV7-8|TRBJ2-1
ASSLVAGDQF
>TRBV6-6|TRBJ2-3
ASSPGLAGGAQRGTDTQY
>TRBV13|TRBJ1-5
ASSSTHSNQPQH
>TRBV7-2|TRBJ1-1
ASSPYSPSTEAF
>TRBV5-1|TRBJ1-2
ASSLDRSGYT
>TRBV10-3|TRBJ2-7
ATSATRETYEQY
>TRBV30|TRBJ1-1
AWSEQGGWTEAF
>TRBV9|TRBJ2-5
ASSPPVSGGLETQY
>TRBV4-1|TRBJ1-4
ASSQVKPGQGREKLF
>TRBV18|TRBJ2-7
ASSPTRTGLGEQY
>TRBV4-2|TRBJ1-4
ASSQDRGEKLF
>TRBV10-1|TRBJ2-1
ASSESANPRGANEQF
>TRBV14|TRBJ2-1
ASRGTGRFGEQF
>TRBV10-3|TRBJ1-1
AISESNRLNTEAF
>TRBV29-1|TRBJ1-5
SVGQLNQPQH
>TRBV4-2|TRBJ1-4
ASGMGGEEKLF